This is a list of T cell receptor beta chains from one sample in a study of neurological immune-mediated disorders. TCRdb re-derived calls from the 5' RACE reads in MiXCR, one entry per CDR3 protein. The table includes about 25,000 distinct CDR3 sequences, around 3.4% detected once. The sample comprised PBMCs. The receptor source for this set is a woman aged 30 to 39 with multiple sclerosis. Both conserved end residues are part of each CDR3. The D gene is left open where the match is weak. The size field reads how often the clone was seen (once, few, many) or a class if it is expanded.

V	D	size	J	DNA	CDR3
TRBV7-2	TRBD2	many	TRBJ2-7	TGTGCCAGCTCCGACCCGGGACTAATTTCCTACGAGCAGTACTTC	CASSDPGLISYEQYF
TRBV5-5	-	many	TRBJ1-6	TGTGCCAGCAGCTTGCGGCAGGGGCAATCACCCCTCAACTTT	CASSLRQGQSPLNF
TRBV28	TRBD1	many	TRBJ2-5	TGTGCCAGCAGCTGGCAGGGGGCGGCCTGGGAGACCCAGTACTTC	CASSWQGAAWETQYF
TRBV6-2/TRBV6-3	-	many	TRBJ1-2	TGTGCCAGCAGTTTGCCAGGGTCCAACTATGGCTACACCTTC	CASSLPGSNYGYTF
TRBV7-9	-	many	TRBJ1-1	TGTGCCAGCAGCTTAGACACTGAAGCTTTCTTT	CASSLDTEAFF
TRBV5-1	-	many	TRBJ2-1	TGCGCCAGCAGCTTGTTTCTGGCAAATAATGAGCAGTTCTTC	CASSLFLANNEQFF
TRBV12-3/TRBV12-4	TRBD1	many	TRBJ2-7	TGTGCCAGCAGCATGGGACAGTACGAGCAGTACTTC	CASSMGQYEQYF
TRBV12-3/TRBV12-4	-	many	TRBJ1-1	TGTGCCAGCAGTGTCCTGGGGCGCCCTGAAGCTTTCTTT	CASSVLGRPEAFF
TRBV12-3/TRBV12-4	TRBD1	many	TRBJ1-1	TGTGCCAGCAGTTCAGGACAGGGGGCGCCGAACACTGAAGCTTTCTTT	CASSSGQGAPNTEAFF
TRBV24-1	-	medium-sized	TRBJ2-7	TGTGCCACCAGTGATTCAAACTCCTACGAGCAGTACTTC	CATSDSNSYEQYF
TRBV5-5	-	many	TRBJ1-5	TGTGCCAGCAGCTTTCAAGGACTGAGCAATCAGCCCCAGCATTTT	CASSFQGLSNQPQHF
TRBV5-1	-	many	TRBJ1-1	TGCGCCAGCAGCTTGAACACTGAAGCTTTCTTT	CASSLNTEAFF
TRBV5-1	-	many	TRBJ1-6	TGCGCCAGCAGCACGGCCCTTGATTCACCCCTCCACTTT	CASSTALDSPLHF